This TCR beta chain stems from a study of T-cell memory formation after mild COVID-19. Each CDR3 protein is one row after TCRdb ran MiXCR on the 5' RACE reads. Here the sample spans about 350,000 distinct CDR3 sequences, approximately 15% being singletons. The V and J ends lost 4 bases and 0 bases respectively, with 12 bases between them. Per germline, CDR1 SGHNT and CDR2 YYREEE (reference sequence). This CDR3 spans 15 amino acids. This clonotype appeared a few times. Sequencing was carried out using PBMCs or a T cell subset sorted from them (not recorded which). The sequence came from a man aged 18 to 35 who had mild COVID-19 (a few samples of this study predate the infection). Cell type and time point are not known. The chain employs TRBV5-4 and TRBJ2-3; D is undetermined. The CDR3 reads CASSLIQTSTDTQYF. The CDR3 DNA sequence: TGTGCCAGCAGCCTTATACAAACTAGCACAGATACGCAGTATTTT. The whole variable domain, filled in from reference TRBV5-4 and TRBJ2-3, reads ETGVTQSPTHLIKTRGQQVTLRCSSQSGHNTVSWYQQALGQGPQFIFQYYREEENGRGNFPPRFSGLQFPNYSSELNVNALELDDSALYLCASSLIQTSTDTQYFGPGTRLTVL.